Presented here are 22 T cell receptor beta chains from one specimen sequenced in a study of blood T cell repertoires in COVID-19. Using immunoSEQ multiplex PCR, the repertoire was profiled, and TCRdb retains in-frame clones only, with some absent. Of about 220,000 clones listed, over 75% are singletons. Sample: peripheral blood. The receptor source for this set is a human donor in a cohort sampled during active COVID-19.

The chain carries TRBV9 and TRBJ1-6, with TRBD1 matching over 9 bases. The germline V gene encodes CDR1 SGDLS and CDR2 YYNGEE. This CDR3 comprises 17 residues. After removal of 0 bases from V and 5 bases from J, the junction contained 6 bases not matched to a gene. CDR3: CASSVASGTGHNSPLHF. The CDR3 DNA follows: TGTGCCAGCAGCGTAGCATCCGGGACAGGGCATAATTCACCCCTCCACTTT.

This sequence joins TRBV27 and TRBJ2-7; D is undetermined. There are 11 residues in the CDR3. With 10 bases removed from V and 1 base from J, the gap between germline ends came to 8 bases. Germline CDR1 and CDR2: MNHEY and SMNVEV (reference sequence). CDR3 sequence (DNA): TGTGCCAAGAGGAAGTCCTACGAGCAGTACTTC. It is translated as CAKRKSYEQYF.

The CDR3 nucleotides are TGTGCCAGCAGTTTAGTACAGATGAACACTGAAGCTTTCTTT. Its translation is CASSLVQMNTEAFF. The V gene is TRBV28, the J gene TRBJ1-1; D unclear. Deletions cut 2 bases from V and 0 bases from J, with 7 bases between. Germline V gene data show CDR1 as MDHEN and CDR2 as SYDVKM. CDR3 length: 14 amino acids.

This chain links TRBV28 with TRBJ2-7; D perhaps matches TRBD1 (5 bases). The CDR3 loop spans 14 amino acids. The germline CDR1 and CDR2 sequences are MDHEN and SYDVKM. V lost 3 bases and J 2 bases, leaving 11 bases between the germline ends. The DNA for the CDR3 is TGTGCCAGCAGTTTCTCCCCAGGGACCTACGAGCAGTACTTC. Amino acid sequence: CASSFSPGTYEQYF.

The rearrangement joins TRBV29-1 to TRBJ1-2, with D maybe TRBD1 (5 bases). V was pared by 6 bases and J by 5 bases, with 16 bases between. The germline V gene has CDR1 SQVTM and CDR2 ANQGSEA. The CDR3 length is 13 residues. CDR3 nucleotide sequence: TGCAGCGTGCGACAGACCTTTGGGTATGGCTACACCTTC. Amino acid sequence: CSVRQTFGYGYTF.

V gene TRBV2 combines with J gene TRBJ2-7; D is possibly TRBD1 (5 bases). Trimming shortened V by 4 bases and J by 6 bases, and 10 bases separated the two germline ends. The CDR3 spans 12 residues. The V gene's germline CDR1 is SNHLY and CDR2 FYNNEI. CDR3 in DNA: TGTGCCAGCAGTGGAACAGGTTCCGAGCAGTACTTC. Protein sequence: CASSGTGSEQYF.

The chain joins TRBV7-8 to TRBJ1-6; 7 bases map to TRBD1. The ends lost 0 bases at V and 9 bases at J; junction bases unmatched: 5. CDR1 and CDR2 (germline): SGHVS, FQNEAQ. The CDR3 spans 15 residues. DNA of the CDR3: TGTGCCAGCAGCTTAGCAGGGGGCAGGGGTTCACCCCTCCACTTT. Protein product: CASSLAGGRGSPLHF.

This chain uses TRBV27 with TRBJ1-1, with 8 bases matching TRBD1. CDR1 is MNHEY, CDR2 SMNVEV, per germline (reference sequence). The junction had 8 bases not matched to a gene; V was cut back by 7 bases and J by 1 base. CDR3 length: 15 amino acids. CDR3 sequence reads: CASKKQGVENTEAFF. The CDR3 coding sequence is TGTGCCAGCAAGAAACAGGGGGTAGAGAACACTGAAGCTTTCTTT.

In this sample, this clone turned up a few times. The gene calls are TRBV7-8 and TRBJ2-2, with TRBD1 matching over 7 bases. This CDR3 has 16 residues. From germline, CDR1 is SGHVS and CDR2 FQNEAQ. The J segment lost 5 bases and the V segment lost 5 bases, leaving 11 bases of the junction unmatched. The CDR3 nucleotides are TGTGCCAGCAGCAGAAGACCAGGGACAGTAACCGGGGAGCTGTTTTTT. It translates to CASSRRPGTVTGELFF.

This clone was counted a single time. This chain connects TRBV6-2 or TRBV6-3 to TRBJ2-3; unclear D gene. Deletions cut 2 bases from V and 14 bases from J, with 14 bases between. Germline values: CDR1 MNHEY, CDR2 SVGEGT. The CDR3 has 12 residues. CDR3 DNA: TGTGCCAGCAGTTACGTCTCTACCCCGGGGTATTTT. It yields the protein CASSYVSTPGYF.

The genes are TRBV7-2 and TRBJ1-4, with D maybe TRBD1 (6 bases). V lost 5 bases and J lost 5, with 21 bases in between. Germline V gene data show CDR1 as SGHTA and CDR2 as FQGNSA. The CDR3 consists of 17 residues. Here the CDR3 reads CASSLWAGWGQNEKLFF. In nucleotides, the CDR3 is TGTGCCAGCAGCCTCTGGGCAGGGTGGGGGCAGAATGAAAAACTGTTTTTT.

The chain has TRBV5-1 and TRBJ1-1; D ambiguous. There are 14 residues in the CDR3. Trimming removed 1 base at V and 2 bases at J, with 9 bases between. CDR1 and CDR2 (germline): SGHRS, YFSETQ. The CDR3 bases are TGCGCCAGCAGCTTGACGGGAGCAAACACTGAAGCTTTCTTT. Amino acid sequence: CASSLTGANTEAFF.

This rearrangement joins TRBV27 to TRBJ2-1; 11 positions match TRBD2. Germline CDR1 reads MNHEY; CDR2 reads SMNVEV (reference sequence). Losses at the gene ends were 7 bases for V and 7 bases for J; bases not matched to a gene: 6. The CDR3 spans 14 residues. The CDR3 here is CASKVLAGGNEQFF. CDR3 DNA: TGTGCCAGCAAAGTTCTAGCGGGAGGAAATGAGCAGTTCTTC.

The V and J genes are TRBV11-1 and TRBJ2-5; 10 positions agree with TRBD1. Trimming at V came to 4 bases and at J to 3 bases, leaving 5 bases not matched to a gene. The CDR3 spans 15 residues. Germline CDR1 and CDR2: SGHAT and FQDESV (reference sequence). The CDR3 bases are TGTGCCAGCAGCTACGGACAGGGGGAGAAAGAGACCCAGTACTTC. This gives the protein CASSYGQGEKETQYF.

This sequence joins TRBV4-3 and TRBJ2-7; D uncertain. The CDR3 is 14 residues long. Trimming cost V 5 bases and J 6 bases, with 17 bases left between them. The germline CDR1 and CDR2 sequences are LGHNA and YSLEER. CDR3 DNA sequence: TGCGCCAGCAGCACCGGGTCCACCCCTTGCGAGCAGTACTTC. It yields the protein CASSTGSTPCEQYF.

This clone appeared a few times. The V and J genes are TRBV28 and TRBJ2-7, with D possibly being TRBD1 (6 bases). Germline assignment: CDR1 MDHEN and CDR2 SYDVKM. The CDR3 is 13 residues long. Trimming took 6 bases from V and 1 from J, leaving 10 bases between them. CDR3 loop: CASSLTGSYEQYF. CDR3 sequence (DNA): TGTGCCAGCAGCCTCACAGGGTCCTACGAGCAGTACTTC.

This sequence joins TRBV19 and TRBJ1-5; 8 bases match TRBD1. Trimming took 9 bases from V and 7 from J; bases not matched to a gene: 8. CDR3 length: 13 residues. Germline CDR1 LNHDA, CDR2 SQIVND (reference sequence). The DNA for the CDR3 is TGTGCCAGCCAGACAGGGGATAAGCAGCCCCAGCATTTT. Protein product: CASQTGDKQPQHF.

Comment on this clone: This same CDR3 is encoded by further DNA sequences in the sample. The V gene is TRBV29-1, the J gene TRBJ1-4; TRBD1 aligns across 9 bases. The CDR3 length is 13 residues. Germline V gene sequence: CDR1 SQVTM, CDR2 ANQGSEA. Losses at the gene ends were 6 bases for V and 6 bases for J; bases not matched to a gene: 5. In nucleotides, the CDR3 is TGCAGCGTGGGGACAGGGAGGGATGAAAAACTGTTTTTT. This codes for CSVGTGRDEKLFF.

The chain carries TRBV27 and TRBJ1-5; 10 nucleotides line up with TRBD1. CDR3 length equals 16 residues. Per the germline V gene, CDR1 is MNHEY and CDR2 is SMNVEV (reference sequence). The J segment lost 4 bases and the V segment lost 1 base, leaving 4 bases of the junction unmatched. CDR3 in amino acids: CASSLLGGQGNQPQHF. DNA for the CDR3: TGTGCCAGCAGTTTATTGGGGGGACAGGGGAATCAGCCCCAGCATTTT.

There are many counts of this clone. The gene calls are TRBV3-1 (or the pseudogene TRBV3-2) and TRBJ1-6, with D perhaps TRBD1 (6 bases). The CDR3 covers 17 residues. V dropped 0 bases and J dropped 4 bases, with 13 bases sitting between them. The germline V gene encodes CDR1 LGHDT and CDR2 YNNKEL (reference sequence). In nucleotides, the CDR3 is TGTGCCAGCAGCCAAGAATGGGGGCCAGCTTATAATTCACCCCTCCACTTT. It specifies CASSQEWGPAYNSPLHF.

The count of this clone is one. This chain joins TRBV28 and TRBJ2-2; a possible D gene is TRBD1 (6 bases). V was shortened by 3 bases and J by 2 bases, with 10 bases between the two germline ends. Germline CDR1 and CDR2: MDHEN and SYDVKM. The CDR3 is 15 amino acids. DNA for the CDR3: TGTGCCAGCAGTTTTCTACAGGGAAACACCGGGGAGCTGTTTTTT. Protein: CASSFLQGNTGELFF.

J is TRBJ2-7 and V is TRBV15, with 7 bases matching TRBD1. The CDR3 loop spans 17 amino acids. From germline, CDR1 is LNHNV and CDR2 YYDKDF (reference sequence). The ends lost 0 bases at V and 0 bases at J; junction bases unmatched: 8. The CDR3 here is CATSRDGNRGPSYEQYF. CDR3 nucleotide sequence: TGTGCCACCAGCAGAGATGGGAACAGGGGACCCTCCTACGAGCAGTACTTC.